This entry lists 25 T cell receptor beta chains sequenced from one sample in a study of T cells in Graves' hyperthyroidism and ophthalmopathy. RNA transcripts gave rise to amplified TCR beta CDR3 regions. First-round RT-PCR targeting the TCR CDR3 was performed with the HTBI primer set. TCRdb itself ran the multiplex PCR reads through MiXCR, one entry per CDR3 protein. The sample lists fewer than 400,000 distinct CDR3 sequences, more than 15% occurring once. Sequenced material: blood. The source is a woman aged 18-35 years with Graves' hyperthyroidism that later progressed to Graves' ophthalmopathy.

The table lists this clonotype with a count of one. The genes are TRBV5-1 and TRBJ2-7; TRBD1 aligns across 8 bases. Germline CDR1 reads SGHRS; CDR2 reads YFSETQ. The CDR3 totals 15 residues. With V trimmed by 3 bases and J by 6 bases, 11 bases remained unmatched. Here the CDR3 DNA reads TGCGCCAGCAGCTCCCCACGAGACAGGGGCTCCGAGCAGTACTTC. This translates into CASSSPRDRGSEQYF. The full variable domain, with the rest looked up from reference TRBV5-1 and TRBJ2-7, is KAGVTQTPRYLIKTRGQQVTLSCSPISGHRSVSWYQQTPGQGLQFLFEYFSETQRNKGNFPGRFSGRQFSNSRSEMNVSTLELGDSALYLCASSSPRDRGSEQYFGPGTRLTVT.

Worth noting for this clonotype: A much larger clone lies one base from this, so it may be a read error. The DNA for the CDR3 is TGTGCCAGAAGTTTCGCTAGCGGGAGCATTTACGAGCAGTACTTC. This codes for CARSFASGSIYEQYF. V gene TRBV28 combines with J gene TRBJ2-7, with TRBD2 matching over 10 bases. Germline CDR1 is MDHEN and CDR2 is SYDVKM. The CDR3 contains 15 residues.

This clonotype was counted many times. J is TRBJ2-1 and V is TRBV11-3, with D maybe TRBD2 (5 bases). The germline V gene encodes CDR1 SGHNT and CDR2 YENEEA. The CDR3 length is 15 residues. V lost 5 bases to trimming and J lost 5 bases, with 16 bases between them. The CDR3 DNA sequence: TGTGCCAGCAGCGCCGAAGGTCGGGGTCACAATGAGCAGTTCTTC. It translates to CASSAEGRGHNEQFF.

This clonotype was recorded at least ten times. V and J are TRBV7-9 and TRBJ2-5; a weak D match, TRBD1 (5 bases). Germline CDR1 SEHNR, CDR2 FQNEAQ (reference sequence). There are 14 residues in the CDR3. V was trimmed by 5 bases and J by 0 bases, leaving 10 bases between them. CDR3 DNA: TGTGCCAGCAGCCTCAAGGGGTACCAAGAGACCCAGTACTTC. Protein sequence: CASSLKGYQETQYF.

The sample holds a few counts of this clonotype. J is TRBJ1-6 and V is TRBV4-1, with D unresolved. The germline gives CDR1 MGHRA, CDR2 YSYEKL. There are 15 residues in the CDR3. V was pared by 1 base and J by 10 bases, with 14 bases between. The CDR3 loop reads CASSQVGSGQSPLHF. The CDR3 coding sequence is TGCGCCAGCAGCCAAGTCGGGTCCGGGCAATCACCCCTCCACTTT.

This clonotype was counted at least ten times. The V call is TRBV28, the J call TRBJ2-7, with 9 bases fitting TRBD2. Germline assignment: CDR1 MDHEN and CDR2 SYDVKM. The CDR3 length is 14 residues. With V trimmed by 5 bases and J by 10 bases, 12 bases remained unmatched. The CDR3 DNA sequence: TGTGCCAGCAGTCCCCTGCGGGAGGGCCCGGGACAGTACTTC. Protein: CASSPLREGPGQYF.

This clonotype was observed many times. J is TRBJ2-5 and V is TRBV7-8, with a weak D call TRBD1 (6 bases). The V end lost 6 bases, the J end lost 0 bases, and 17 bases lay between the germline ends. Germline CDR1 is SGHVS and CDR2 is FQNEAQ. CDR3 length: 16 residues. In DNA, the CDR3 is TGTGCCAGCAGTTACATCCGGGACACCTACCAAGAGACCCAGTACTTC. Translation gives CASSYIRDTYQETQYF.

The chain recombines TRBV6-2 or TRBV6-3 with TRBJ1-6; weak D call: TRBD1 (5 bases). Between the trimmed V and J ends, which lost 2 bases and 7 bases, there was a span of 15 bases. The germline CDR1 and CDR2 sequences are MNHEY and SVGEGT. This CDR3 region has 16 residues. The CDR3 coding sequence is TGTGCCAGCAGTTACCCGGAGGGGTCGGGAAATTCACCCCTCCACTTT. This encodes CASSYPEGSGNSPLHF.

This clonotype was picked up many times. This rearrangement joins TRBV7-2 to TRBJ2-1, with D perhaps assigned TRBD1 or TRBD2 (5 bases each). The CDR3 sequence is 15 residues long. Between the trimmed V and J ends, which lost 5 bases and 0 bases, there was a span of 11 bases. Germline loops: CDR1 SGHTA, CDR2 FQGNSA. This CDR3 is CASSLGTSSYNEQFF. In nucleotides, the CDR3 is TGTGCCAGCAGCCTTGGGACCAGCTCCTACAATGAGCAGTTCTTC.

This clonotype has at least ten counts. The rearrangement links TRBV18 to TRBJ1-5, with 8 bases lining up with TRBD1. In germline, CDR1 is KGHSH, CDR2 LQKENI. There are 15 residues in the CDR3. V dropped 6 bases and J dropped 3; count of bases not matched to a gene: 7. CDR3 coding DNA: TGTGCCAGCTCGCCGGGGACAGGTGTCAATCAGCCCCAGCATTTT. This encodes CASSPGTGVNQPQHF.

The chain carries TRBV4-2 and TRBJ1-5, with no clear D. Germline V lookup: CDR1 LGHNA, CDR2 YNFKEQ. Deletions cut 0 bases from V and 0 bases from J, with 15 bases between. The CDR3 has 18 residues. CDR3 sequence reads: CASSQDPGAANSNQPQHF. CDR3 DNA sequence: TGTGCCAGCAGCCAAGATCCGGGCGCAGCTAATAGCAATCAGCCCCAGCATTTT.

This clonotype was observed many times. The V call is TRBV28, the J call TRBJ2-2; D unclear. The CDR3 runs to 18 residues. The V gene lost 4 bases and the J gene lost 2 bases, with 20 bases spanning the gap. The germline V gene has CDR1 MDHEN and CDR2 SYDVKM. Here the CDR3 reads CASSYPLTPKLNTGELFF. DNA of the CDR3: TGTGCCAGCAGTTACCCCCTTACTCCGAAACTAAACACCGGGGAGCTGTTTTTT. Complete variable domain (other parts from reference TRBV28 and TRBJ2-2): DVKVTQSSRYLVKRTGEKVFLECVQDMDHENMFWYRQDPGLGLRLIYFSYDVKMKEKGDIPEGYSVSREKKERFSLILESASTNQTSMYLCASSYPLTPKLNTGELFFGEGSRLTVL.

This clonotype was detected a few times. Written as DNA, the CDR3 is TGTGCCAGTAGTATAGATGGGACAGTCGATGGCTACACCTTC. Its translation is CASSIDGTVDGYTF. The V call is TRBV19, the J call TRBJ1-2, with 7 bases aligning to TRBD1. V was clipped by 0 bases and J by 6 bases; unmatched bases: 4. CDR1 and CDR2 (germline): LNHDA, SQIVND (reference sequence). The CDR3 contains 14 residues.

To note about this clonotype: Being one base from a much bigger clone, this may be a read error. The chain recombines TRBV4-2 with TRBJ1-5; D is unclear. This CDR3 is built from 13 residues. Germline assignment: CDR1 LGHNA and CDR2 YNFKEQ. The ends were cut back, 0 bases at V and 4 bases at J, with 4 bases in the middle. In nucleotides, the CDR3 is TGTGCCAGCAGCCAAGAGGTGAATCAGCCCCAGCATTTT. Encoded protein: CASSQEVNQPQHF.

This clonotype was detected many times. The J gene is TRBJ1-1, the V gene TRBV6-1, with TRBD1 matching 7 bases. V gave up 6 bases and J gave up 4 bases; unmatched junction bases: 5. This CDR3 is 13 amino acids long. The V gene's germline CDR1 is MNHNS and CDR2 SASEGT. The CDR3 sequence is CASRYRGSTEAFF. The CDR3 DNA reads TGTGCCAGCAGATACAGGGGAAGCACTGAAGCTTTCTTT.

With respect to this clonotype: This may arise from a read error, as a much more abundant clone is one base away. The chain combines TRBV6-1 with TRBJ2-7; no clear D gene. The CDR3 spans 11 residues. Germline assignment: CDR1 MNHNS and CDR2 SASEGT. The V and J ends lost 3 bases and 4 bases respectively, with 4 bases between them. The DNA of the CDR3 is TGTGCCAGCAGTGAGAGGTACGAGCAGTACTTC. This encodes CASSERYEQYF.

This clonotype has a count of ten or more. Here the CDR3 reads CASSVLRNTGELFF. DNA of the CDR3: TGCGCCAGCAGTGTTCTACGGAACACCGGGGAGCTGTTTTTT. The genes are TRBV10-1 and TRBJ2-2; no clear D. Germline V CDR1 and CDR2: WNHNN, SYGVQD (reference sequence). This CDR3 has 14 residues. Trimming stripped 4 bases from V and 1 base from J, with 7 bases between.

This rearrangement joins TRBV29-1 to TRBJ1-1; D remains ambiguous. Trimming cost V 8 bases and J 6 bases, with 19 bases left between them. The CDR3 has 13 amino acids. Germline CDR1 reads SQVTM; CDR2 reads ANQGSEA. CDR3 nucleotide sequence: TGCAGCACCCTTCTTGAGAGACGGCCTGAAGCTTTCTTT. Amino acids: CSTLLERRPEAFF.

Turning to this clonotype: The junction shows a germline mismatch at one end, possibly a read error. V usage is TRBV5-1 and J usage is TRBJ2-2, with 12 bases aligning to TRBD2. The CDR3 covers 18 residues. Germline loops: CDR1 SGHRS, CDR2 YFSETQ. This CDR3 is CASSLGLAGGPNAGELFF. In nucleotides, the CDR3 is TGCGCCAGCAGCTTGGGGCTAGCGGGAGGGCCGAACGCCGGGGAGCTGTTTTTT.

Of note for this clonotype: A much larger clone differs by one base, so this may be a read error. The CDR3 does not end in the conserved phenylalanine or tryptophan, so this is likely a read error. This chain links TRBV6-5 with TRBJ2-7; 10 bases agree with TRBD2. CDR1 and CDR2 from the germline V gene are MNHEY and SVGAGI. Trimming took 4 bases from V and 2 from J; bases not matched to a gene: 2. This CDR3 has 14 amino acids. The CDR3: CASSSAGGAYEQYS. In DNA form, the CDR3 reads TGTGCCAGCAGTTCAGCGGGAGGGGCCTACGAGCAGTACTCC.

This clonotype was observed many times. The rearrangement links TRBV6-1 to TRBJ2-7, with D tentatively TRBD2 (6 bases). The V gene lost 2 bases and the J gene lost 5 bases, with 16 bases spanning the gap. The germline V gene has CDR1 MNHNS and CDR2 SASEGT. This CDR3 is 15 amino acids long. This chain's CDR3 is CASSERAHPGDEQYF. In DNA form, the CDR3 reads TGTGCCAGCAGTGAACGGGCCCACCCGGGGGACGAGCAGTACTTC.

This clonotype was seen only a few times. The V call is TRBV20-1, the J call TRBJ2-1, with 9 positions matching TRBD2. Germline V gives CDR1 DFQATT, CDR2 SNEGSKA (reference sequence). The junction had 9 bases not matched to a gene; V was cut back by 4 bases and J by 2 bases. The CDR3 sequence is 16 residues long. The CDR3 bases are TGCAGTGCTATTGGACTAGCGAGGTCCGCCTACAATGAGCAGTTCTTC. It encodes CSAIGLARSAYNEQFF.

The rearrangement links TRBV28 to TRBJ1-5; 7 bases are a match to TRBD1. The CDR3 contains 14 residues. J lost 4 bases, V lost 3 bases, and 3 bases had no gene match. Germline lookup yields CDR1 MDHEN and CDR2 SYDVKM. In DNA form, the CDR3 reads TGTGCCAGCAGTTTGGTGACAGGGAATCAGCCCCAGCATTTT. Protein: CASSLVTGNQPQHF.

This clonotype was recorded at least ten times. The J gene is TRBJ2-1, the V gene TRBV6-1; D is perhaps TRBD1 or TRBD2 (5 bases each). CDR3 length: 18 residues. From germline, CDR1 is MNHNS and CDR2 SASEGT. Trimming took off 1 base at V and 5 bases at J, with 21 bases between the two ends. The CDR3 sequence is CASSEGPPGSSVDNEQFF. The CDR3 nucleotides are TGTGCCAGCAGTGAAGGTCCCCCAGGGAGTTCCGTGGACAATGAGCAGTTCTTC.

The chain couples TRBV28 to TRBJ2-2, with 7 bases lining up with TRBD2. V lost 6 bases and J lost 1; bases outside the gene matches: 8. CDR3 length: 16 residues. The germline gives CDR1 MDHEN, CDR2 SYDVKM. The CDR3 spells CASSPGGRGNTGELFF. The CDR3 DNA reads TGTGCCAGCAGCCCGGGTGGGAGGGGGAACACCGGGGAGCTGTTTTTT.